This T cell receptor beta chain is from a study of blood T cell repertoires in COVID-19. Background on the study: Samples representing acute and convalescent COVID-19 were sourced from the United States, Italy and Spain. T cells, B-cell-depleted T cells, or PBMCs provided the cDNA or gDNA that served as material.

Germline-derived CDR1 and CDR2 are KGHDR and SFDVKD. This CDR3 spans 16 amino acids. Trimming cost V 4 bases and J 2 bases, with 15 bases left between them. Original methodology: Reference gene primer amplification yielded estimated nucleated cell counts. TCRdb's copy holds only in-frame clones and misses some; the assay was immunoSEQ multiplex PCR. That table supplies the V and J calls and clone size; D and trimming were determined from the DNA. This table has 200,000 to 250,000 clones, under 90% appearing once. Sequencing used peripheral blood. This TCR derives from a man aged 60-69 years who had recovered from COVID-19. The gene calls are TRBV24-1 and TRBJ2-3; D perhaps matches TRBD1 (6 bases). CDR3 region: CATSEQGRGDTDTQYF. The CDR3 nucleotides are TGTGCCACCAGTGAACAGGGACGCGGCGACACAGATACGCAGTATTTT.